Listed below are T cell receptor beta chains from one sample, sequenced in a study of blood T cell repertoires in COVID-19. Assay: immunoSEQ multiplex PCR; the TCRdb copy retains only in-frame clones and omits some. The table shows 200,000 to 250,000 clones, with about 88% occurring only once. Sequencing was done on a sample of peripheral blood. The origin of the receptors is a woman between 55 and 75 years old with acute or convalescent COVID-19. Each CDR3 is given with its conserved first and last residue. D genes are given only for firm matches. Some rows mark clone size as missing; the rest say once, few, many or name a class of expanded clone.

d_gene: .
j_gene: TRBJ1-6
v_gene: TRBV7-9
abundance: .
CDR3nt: TGTGCCAGCAGCTTACTTCAGGGGCAGTCACCCCTCCACTTT
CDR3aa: CASSLLQGQSPLHF

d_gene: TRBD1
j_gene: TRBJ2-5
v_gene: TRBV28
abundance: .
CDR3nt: TGTGCCAGCAGACGGACAGGGGGGGAGGGAGAGACCCAGTACTTC
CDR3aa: CASRRTGGEGETQYF

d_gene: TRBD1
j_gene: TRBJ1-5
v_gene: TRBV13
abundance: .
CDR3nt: TGTGCCAGCAGCTTAGGGACAGGGTATATCAGCAATCAGCCCCAGCATTTT
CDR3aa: CASSLGTGYISNQPQHF

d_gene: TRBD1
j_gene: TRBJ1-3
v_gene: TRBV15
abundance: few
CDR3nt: TGTGCCACCAGCAGAGGCTCGGGACAGGGGACTGGAAACACCATATATTTT
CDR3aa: CATSRGSGQGTGNTIYF

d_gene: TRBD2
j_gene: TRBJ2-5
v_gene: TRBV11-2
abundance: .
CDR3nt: TGTGCCAGCAGCTTAGAAATCGGGGGGCAAGAGACCCAGTACTTC
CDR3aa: CASSLEIGGQETQYF

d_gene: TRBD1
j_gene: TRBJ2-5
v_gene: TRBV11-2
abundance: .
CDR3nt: TGTGCCAGCAGCCATTACGACAGGGAAGGTGAGACCCAGTACTTC
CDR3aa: CASSHYDREGETQYF

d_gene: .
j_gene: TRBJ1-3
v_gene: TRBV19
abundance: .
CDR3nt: TGTGCCAGCCAGTTCGCCTTCGGAAACACCATATATTTT
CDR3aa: CASQFAFGNTIYF

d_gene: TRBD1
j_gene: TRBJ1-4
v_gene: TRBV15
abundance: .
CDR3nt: TGTGCCACCAGCAGCCCCACAGGGGGCGGTGTAGTTGGGGGGGAAAAACTGTTTTTT
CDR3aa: CATSSPTGGGVVGGEKLFF

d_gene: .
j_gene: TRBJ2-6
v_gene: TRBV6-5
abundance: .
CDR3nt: TGTGCCAGCAGGCGACTTAGCTCTGGGGCCAACGTCCTGACTTTC
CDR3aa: CASRRLSSGANVLTF

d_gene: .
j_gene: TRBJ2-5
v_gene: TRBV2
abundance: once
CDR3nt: TGTGCCAGCAGGGGGGACTGGGGTCACGAGACCCAGTACTTC
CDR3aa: CASRGDWGHETQYF

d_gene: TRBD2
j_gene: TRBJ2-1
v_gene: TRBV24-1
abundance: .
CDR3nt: TGTGCCACCAGTGATTCTAGCGGGAGGTACTACAATGAGCAGTTCTTC
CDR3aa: CATSDSSGRYYNEQFF

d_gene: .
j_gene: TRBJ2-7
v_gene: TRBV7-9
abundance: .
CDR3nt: TGTGCCAGCGCTGTGCAGGGCCCCTCCTACGAGCAGTACTTC
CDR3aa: CASAVQGPSYEQYF

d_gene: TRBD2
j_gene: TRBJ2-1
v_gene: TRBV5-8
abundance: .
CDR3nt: TGTGCCAGCAGCCACGGGACTAGCCTCTACAATGAGCAGTTCTTC
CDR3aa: CASSHGTSLYNEQFF

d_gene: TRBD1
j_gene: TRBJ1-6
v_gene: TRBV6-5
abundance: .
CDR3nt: TGTGCCAGCAAGCCCCGGGACAGCAATTCACCCCTCCACTTT
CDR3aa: CASKPRDSNSPLHF

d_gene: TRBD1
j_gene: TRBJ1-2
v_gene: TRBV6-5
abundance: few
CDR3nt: TGTGCCAGCAGTTACTCGAGGACAGGGGGCGGGTATGGCTACACCTTC
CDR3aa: CASSYSRTGGGYGYTF

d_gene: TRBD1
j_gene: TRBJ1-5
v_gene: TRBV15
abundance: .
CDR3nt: TGTGCCACCAGCAGAGACCGGTCGGGACAGGGGAGCAATCAGCCCCAGCATTTT
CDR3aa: CATSRDRSGQGSNQPQHF

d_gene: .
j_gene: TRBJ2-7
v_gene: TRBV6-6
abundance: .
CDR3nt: TGTGCCAGCAGTTCACAGGTCTCCTACGAGCAGTACTTC
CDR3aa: CASSSQVSYEQYF

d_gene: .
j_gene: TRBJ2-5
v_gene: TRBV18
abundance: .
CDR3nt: TGTGCCAGCTCACCGACTAGTCGAGAGACCCAGTACTTC
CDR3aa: CASSPTSRETQYF

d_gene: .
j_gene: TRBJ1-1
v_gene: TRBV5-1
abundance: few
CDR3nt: TGCGCCAGCAGCAATCCCGACAGGAACACTGAAGCTTTCTTT
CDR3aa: CASSNPDRNTEAFF

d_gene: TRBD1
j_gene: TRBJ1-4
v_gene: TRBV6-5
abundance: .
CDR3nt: TGTGCCAGCAGTTACAGGGGGCTCGGGGAAAAACTGTTTTTT
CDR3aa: CASSYRGLGEKLFF

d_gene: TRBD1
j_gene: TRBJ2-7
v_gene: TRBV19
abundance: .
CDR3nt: TGTGCCAGTAAGGGACAGGGGGCGTACGAGCAGTACTTC
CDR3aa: CASKGQGAYEQYF

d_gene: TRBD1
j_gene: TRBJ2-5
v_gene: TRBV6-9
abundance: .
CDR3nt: TGTGCCAGCAGCCCCGGACAGGTCCAAGAGACCCAGTACTTC
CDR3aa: CASSPGQVQETQYF

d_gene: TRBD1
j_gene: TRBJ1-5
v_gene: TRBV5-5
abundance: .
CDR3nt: TGTGCCAGCAGCTTGGAAGCAGGGGGTCGTCAGCCCCAGCATTTT
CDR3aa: CASSLEAGGRQPQHF

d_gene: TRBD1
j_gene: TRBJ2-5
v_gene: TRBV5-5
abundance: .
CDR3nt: TGTGCCAGCAGCTCCCAGGGACAGGGCTTATCCCAGTACTTC
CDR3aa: CASSSQGQGLSQYF

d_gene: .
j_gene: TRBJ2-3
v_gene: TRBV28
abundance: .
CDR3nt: TGTGCCAGCAGTTGGGGGGACGGGACGGTACAGTATTTT
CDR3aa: CASSWGDGTVQYF

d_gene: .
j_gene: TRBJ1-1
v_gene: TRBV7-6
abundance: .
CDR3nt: TGTGCCAGCAGCTTAGCCCAGGCGAAGAACACTGAAGCTTTCTTT
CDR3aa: CASSLAQAKNTEAFF

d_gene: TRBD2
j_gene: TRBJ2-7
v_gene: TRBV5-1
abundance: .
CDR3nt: TGCGCCAGCAGCTTGACTAGCGGGGGGACCTACGAGCAGTACTTC
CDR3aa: CASSLTSGGTYEQYF

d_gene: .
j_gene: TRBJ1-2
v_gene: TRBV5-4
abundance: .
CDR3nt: TGTGCCAGCAGCCATCTACAGGGCCTAGACTATGGCTACACCTTC
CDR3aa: CASSHLQGLDYGYTF

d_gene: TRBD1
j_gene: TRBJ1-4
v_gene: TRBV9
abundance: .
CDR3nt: TGTGCCAGCAGCCCGGGACAGGGCATGATACTGTTTTTT
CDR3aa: CASSPGQGMILFF

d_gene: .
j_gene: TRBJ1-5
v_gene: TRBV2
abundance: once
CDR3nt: TGTGCCAGCAGCAGGGCGGGGGTTCAGCCCCAGCATTTT
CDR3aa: CASSRAGVQPQHF

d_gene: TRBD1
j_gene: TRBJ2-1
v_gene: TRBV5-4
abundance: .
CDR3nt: TGTGCCAGCAGCTTCGGACAGGCACGCTCCTACAATGAGCAGTTCTTC
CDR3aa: CASSFGQARSYNEQFF

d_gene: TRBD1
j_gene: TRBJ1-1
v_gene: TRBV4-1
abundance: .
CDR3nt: TGCGCCAGCAGCCAAGTGGGACAGAGAGACACTGAAGCTTTCTTT
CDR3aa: CASSQVGQRDTEAFF

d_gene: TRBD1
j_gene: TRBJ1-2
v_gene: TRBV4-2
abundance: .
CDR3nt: TGTGCCAGCAGCCAAACCACGACAGGGGCGGGCGGCTACACCTTC
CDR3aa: CASSQTTTGAGGYTF

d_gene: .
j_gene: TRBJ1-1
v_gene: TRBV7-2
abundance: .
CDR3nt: TGTGCCAGCAGCTTCGGGGGGCGGAGCACTGAAGCTTTCTTT
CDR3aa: CASSFGGRSTEAFF

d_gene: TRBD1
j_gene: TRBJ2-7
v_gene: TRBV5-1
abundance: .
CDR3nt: TGCGCCAGCAGCTTGGAACCGGGACAGGGTTTCTACGAGCAGTACTTC
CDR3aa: CASSLEPGQGFYEQYF

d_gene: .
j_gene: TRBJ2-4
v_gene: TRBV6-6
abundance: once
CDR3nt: TGTGCCAGCTTAGCCAGGGGGGCGGTAGCCAAAAACATTCAGTACTTC
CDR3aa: CASLARGAVAKNIQYF

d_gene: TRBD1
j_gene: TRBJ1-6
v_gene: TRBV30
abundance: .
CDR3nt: TGTGCCTGGAGTGTTCCGGGACAGGGAAGAAATTCACCCCTCCACTTT
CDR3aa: CAWSVPGQGRNSPLHF

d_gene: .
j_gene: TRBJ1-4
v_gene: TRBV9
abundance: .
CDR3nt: TGTGCCAGCAGCGTACTGACGGGAACTAATGAAAAACTGTTTTTT
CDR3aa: CASSVLTGTNEKLFF

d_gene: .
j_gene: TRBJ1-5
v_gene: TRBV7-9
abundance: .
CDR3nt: TGTGCCAGCAGCTTACTCAAAGGAGGGACCGGGCCCCAGCATTTT
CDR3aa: CASSLLKGGTGPQHF

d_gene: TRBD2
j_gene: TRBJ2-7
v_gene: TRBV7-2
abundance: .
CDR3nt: TGTGCCAGCAGCTATCGACTAGCGGAGCCCTACGAGCAGTACTTC
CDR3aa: CASSYRLAEPYEQYF

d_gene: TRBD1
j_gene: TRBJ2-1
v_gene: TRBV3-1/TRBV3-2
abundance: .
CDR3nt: TGTGCCAGCAGCCCTCCCCAGGGGGCTCGATACAATGAGCAGTTCTTC
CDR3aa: CASSPPQGARYNEQFF

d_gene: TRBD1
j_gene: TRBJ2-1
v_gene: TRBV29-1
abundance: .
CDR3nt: TGCAGCGTTGAGCGCGGGACAGGGCTCAATGAGCAGTTCTTC
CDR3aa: CSVERGTGLNEQFF

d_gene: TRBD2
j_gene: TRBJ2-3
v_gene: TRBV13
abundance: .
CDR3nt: TGTGCCAGCAGCCCGGGACTAGCGGGGTTAACAGATACGCAGTATTTT
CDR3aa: CASSPGLAGLTDTQYF

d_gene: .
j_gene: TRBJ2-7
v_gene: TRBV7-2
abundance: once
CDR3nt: TGTGCCAGCAGCTCAATACCGGGGAACTCCTACGAGCAGTACTTC
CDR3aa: CASSSIPGNSYEQYF

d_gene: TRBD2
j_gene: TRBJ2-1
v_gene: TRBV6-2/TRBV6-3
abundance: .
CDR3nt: TGTGCCAGCAGTCCACAATGGGGAGGCGGGGGAAATGAGCAGTTCTTC
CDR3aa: CASSPQWGGGGNEQFF

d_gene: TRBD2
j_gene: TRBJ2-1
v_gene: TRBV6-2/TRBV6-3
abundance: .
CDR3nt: TGTGCCAGCAGTTTAGGGTGGACTAGCGGATTTAATGAGCAGTTCTTC
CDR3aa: CASSLGWTSGFNEQFF

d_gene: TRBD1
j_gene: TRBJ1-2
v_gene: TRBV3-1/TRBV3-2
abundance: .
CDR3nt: TGTGCCAGCAGCCAAGCGGACAGGGCCTATGGCTACACCTTC
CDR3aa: CASSQADRAYGYTF